This TCR beta chain was retrieved from a study of cytomegalovirus exposure and HLA in healthy donors. This clone came up once. Its antigen is unknown. With 60 Vbeta and 13 Jbeta primers, the PCR was carried out. The repertoire was sequenced with immunoSEQ multiplex PCR; TCRdb's copy has only in-frame clones and lacks some. The sample holds about 180,000 clones, around four fifths seen once. Study results and caveats: Reportedly, HLA-A and HLA-B alleles of most subjects were accurately predicted from TCR beta. TCR beta chains numbering 164 were designated cytomegalovirus-associated. Differences between HLA loci emerged in a later analysis of TCR association rates, with DRB1 most and HLA-C fewest.

The receptor was derived from a boy under 10 years old in good health and CMV-seronegative. The sequencing sample was made of PBMCs.

The CDR3 DNA sequence: TGTGCCAGCAGACCCCAGGGGGTCACAGATACGCAGTATTTT. It translates to CASRPQGVTDTQYF. This chain connects TRBV5-6 to TRBJ2-3; 7 nucleotides agree with TRBD1. The germline CDR1 and CDR2 sequences are SGHDT and YYEEEE. The CDR3 sequence is 14 residues long. The junction had 5 bases not matched to a gene; V was cut back by 5 bases and J by 2 bases.